The rows below give T cell receptor beta chains drawn from one sample of a study of a mutant IDH1 vaccine in newly diagnosed glioma. Data came from immunoSEQ multiplex PCR; TCRdb stores just in-frame clones and leaves some out. The sample lists some 120,000 clones; around 80% were seen once. These receptors lack a known antigen. The sample consisted of PBMCs, taken from a glioma patient whose treatment included an IDH1 peptide vaccine. The receptors originated from a man aged 35 to 55 with glioma. The CDR3 runs from the conserved cysteine through the conserved F or W.

J: TRBJ1-2; V: TRBV28; CDR3: CASSGSYGYTF
J: TRBJ2-3; V: TRBV7-6; CDR3: CASSLGVVTDTQYF
J: TRBJ2-7; V: TRBV15; CDR3: CATSRDAGAERYF
J: TRBJ2-1; V: TRBV27; CDR3: CASSLGGSTYNEQFF
J: TRBJ2-2; V: TRBV7-2; CDR3: CASSLGLADPTGELFF
J: TRBJ2-7; V: TRBV18; CDR3: CASSGLKGYEQYF
J: TRBJ2-6; V: TRBV7-2; CDR3: CASSGANVLTF
J: TRBJ2-2; V: TRBV2; CDR3: CASRDRLTGELFF
J: TRBJ1-1; V: TRBV30; CDR3: CAWSVQLNTEAFF
J: TRBJ2-2; V: TRBV19; CDR3: CASSHRGVEAGELFF
J: TRBJ1-6; V: TRBV7-2; CDR3: CASSPRQGATNSPLHF
J: TRBJ2-5; V: TRBV6-5; CDR3: CASSHLAGGQETQYF
J: TRBJ2-5; V: TRBV5-4; CDR3: CASSSTLGGAETQYF
J: TRBJ2-3; V: TRBV7-9; CDR3: CASSLYRDGRTDTQYF
J: TRBJ2-7; V: TRBV2; CDR3: CASTQGTIHEQYF
J: TRBJ1-1; V: TRBV18; CDR3: CASSRVGGFGTEAFF
J: TRBJ2-7; V: TRBV30; CDR3: CAWSESYEQYF
J: TRBJ2-2; V: TRBV4-1; CDR3: CASSHVAVSGGTGELFF
J: TRBJ1-4; V: TRBV18; CDR3: CASSQDRGREDEKLFF
J: TRBJ1-5; V: TRBV6-6; CDR3: CASLPPGLSQPQHF
J: TRBJ1-2; V: TRBV6-5; CDR3: CASSRITGGYTF
J: TRBJ2-1; V: TRBV5-1; CDR3: CASSPLPLGGSLSYNEQFF
J: TRBJ2-1; V: TRBV7-2; CDR3: CASSRTWEPYNEQFF
J: TRBJ2-3; V: TRBV27; CDR3: CASSSRALLSDTQYF
J: TRBJ2-3; V: TRBV6-5; CDR3: CASARDFKGDTQYF
J: TRBJ2-3; V: TRBV28; CDR3: CASSLRSGISTDTQYF
J: TRBJ2-1; V: TRBV5-6; CDR3: CASSFFFGESYNEQFF
J: TRBJ1-3; V: TRBV7-2; CDR3: CASSLGGVGNTIYF
J: TRBJ1-3; V: TRBV6-6; CDR3: CASSYPDRGPGNTIYF
J: TRBJ2-7; V: TRBV7-8; CDR3: CASSRNRVNYEQYF
J: TRBJ2-1; V: TRBV9; CDR3: CASSARLAGVNEQFF
J: TRBJ2-1; V: TRBV10-1; CDR3: CASSALGQGGRNEQFF
J: TRBJ1-5; V: TRBV27; CDR3: CASSLSVAGLGEPQHF
J: TRBJ1-2; V: TRBV15; CDR3: CATGKGWTNYGYTF
J: TRBJ1-5; V: TRBV7-2; CDR3: CASSLVNRYSNQPQHF
J: TRBJ1-5; V: TRBV30; CDR3: CAWSFWDNNQPQHF
J: TRBJ2-7; V: TRBV28; CDR3: CASLGRGHEQYF
J: TRBJ1-5; V: TRBV27; CDR3: CASSRDTYSNQPQHF
J: TRBJ2-7; V: TRBV13; CDR3: CASSPSTGGYEQYF
J: TRBJ2-1; V: TRBV19; CDR3: CASSRGVGVLYNEQFF
J: TRBJ1-5; V: TRBV5-1; CDR3: CASSFDRGPNQPQHF
J: TRBJ2-3; V: TRBV18; CDR3: CASSPGQGYTQYF
J: TRBJ2-5; V: TRBV11-2; CDR3: CASSLVTSGPWDQYF
J: TRBJ2-3; V: TRBV5-6; CDR3: CASSRTGQGANTQYF
J: TRBJ2-5; V: TRBV11-3; CDR3: CASSLSGRVETQYF
J: TRBJ2-2; V: TRBV25-1; CDR3: CASSGRDTNTGELFF
J: TRBJ2-7; V: TRBV18; CDR3: CASSLGQGRGEQYF
J: TRBJ1-1; V: TRBV29-1; CDR3: CSAHLGSLNTEAFF
J: TRBJ2-5; V: TRBV5-6; CDR3: CASSFGTRGTQYF
J: TRBJ1-1; V: TRBV6-5; CDR3: CASSYSRSEAFF
J: TRBJ1-5; V: TRBV30; CDR3: CAWSGQGDNQPQHF
J: TRBJ1-2; V: TRBV6-4; CDR3: CASGASGGWGYTF
J: TRBJ2-7; V: TRBV27; CDR3: CASRTGAYEQYF
J: TRBJ2-7; V: TRBV7-2; CDR3: CASSLVDGYEQYF
J: TRBJ2-7; V: TRBV29-1; CDR3: CSVPPGLAGNYEQYF
J: TRBJ2-7; V: TRBV6-5; CDR3: CASSRDRGRVEQYF
J: TRBJ1-4; V: TRBV28; CDR3: CASRSNEKLFF
J: TRBJ1-1; V: TRBV15; CDR3: CATSRARSNTEAFF
J: TRBJ2-3; V: TRBV9; CDR3: CASSAIARSGGANTQYF
J: TRBJ1-4; V: TRBV28; CDR3: CASSLPKGEKLFF